These 27 T cell receptor beta chains share one sample of origin, sequenced in a study of blood T cell repertoires in COVID-19. Clones were sequenced by immunoSEQ multiplex PCR, and TCRdb holds only the in-frame ones, with some missing. The table shows some 110,000 clones, with around nine tenths occurring only once. The sample comprised peripheral blood. Receptors were obtained from a man aged 40-49 years with acute or convalescent COVID-19.

This sequence joins TRBV20-1 and TRBJ2-7, with 7 bases aligning to TRBD2. The CDR3 runs to 13 residues. V shed 3 bases, J shed 2 bases, and the junction held 4 bases outside the gene matches. The germline V gene encodes CDR1 DFQATT and CDR2 SNEGSKA (reference sequence). The CDR3 spells CSASREAPYEQYF. In DNA, the CDR3 is TGCAGTGCTAGTCGGGAGGCTCCCTACGAGCAGTACTTC.

Only one count was recorded for this clone. The chain employs TRBV7-9 and TRBJ2-1; D is undetermined. This CDR3 comprises 12 residues. From germline, CDR1 is SEHNR and CDR2 FQNEAQ (reference sequence). The V gene lost 5 bases and the J gene lost 10 bases, with 12 bases spanning the gap. The CDR3 here is CASSPVWQEQFF. CDR3 in DNA: TGTGCCAGCAGCCCCGTATGGCAGGAGCAGTTCTTC.

This clone came up a few times. The rearrangement uses TRBV11-2 and TRBJ1-2, with TRBD1 matching 12 bases. V gave up 2 bases and J gave up 3 bases; unmatched junction bases: 7. Germline CDR1 is SGHAT and CDR2 is FQNNGV. The CDR3 is 17 residues long. The CDR3 region is CASSLSGTGGQDYGYTF. CDR3 DNA sequence: TGTGCCAGCAGCTTATCTGGGACAGGGGGCCAGGACTATGGCTACACCTTC.

This rearrangement joins TRBV2 to TRBJ2-3; no firm D call. V lost 3 bases, J lost 2 bases, and 9 bases lay in between. CDR1 and CDR2 from the germline V gene are SNHLY and FYNNEI. This CDR3 region has 14 residues. DNA for the CDR3: TGTGCCAGCAGTGATCGTCTACCCACAGATACGCAGTATTTT. It codes for CASSDRLPTDTQYF.

The chain combines TRBV7-8 with TRBJ2-1; weak D call: TRBD1 (6 bases). V gave up 1 base and J gave up 2 bases, with 9 bases separating them. Germline lookup yields CDR1 SGHVS and CDR2 FQNEAQ. This CDR3 comprises 15 residues. The DNA for the CDR3 is TGTGCCAGCAGCTTAGGCAGGGGAGCCTACAATGAGCAGTTCTTC. This encodes CASSLGRGAYNEQFF. Based on the CDR3 plus reference TRBV7-8 and TRBJ2-1, the full variable domain is GAGVSQSPRYKVAKRGQDVALRCDPISGHVSLFWYQQALGQGPEFLTYFQNEAQLDKSGLPSDRFFAERPEGSVSTLKIQRTQQEDSAVYLCASSLGRGAYNEQFFGPGTRLTVL.

The rearrangement links TRBV4-2 to TRBJ1-1; D not resolved. CDR3 length: 13 residues. The V gene's germline CDR1 is LGHNA and CDR2 YNFKEQ. V gave up 4 bases and J gave up 0 bases, with 6 bases separating them. DNA for the CDR3: TGTGCCAGCAGCCCCGTTTTGAACACTGAAGCTTTCTTT. Its protein is CASSPVLNTEAFF.

The chain carries TRBV30 and TRBJ1-5, with TRBD1 as a possible D gene (5 bases). V was shortened by 0 bases and J by 0 bases, with 12 bases between the two germline ends. The germline V gene has CDR1 GTSNPN and CDR2 SVGIG (reference sequence). CDR3 length equals 16 residues. The chain's CDR3 is CAWSVPRAYSNQPQHF. CDR3 nucleotides: TGTGCCTGGAGTGTACCCAGGGCGTATAGCAATCAGCCCCAGCATTTT.

The V and J genes are TRBV5-4 and TRBJ2-3; 9 bases are shared with TRBD2. V gave up 4 bases and J gave up 5 bases; unmatched junction bases: 14. This CDR3 region has 17 residues. Germline V lookup: CDR1 SGHNT, CDR2 YYREEE (reference sequence). The CDR3 DNA sequence: TGTGCCAGCAGCCCGAGGTCTAGCGGGAAAAGGGAAGATACGCAGTATTTT. Translated: CASSPRSSGKREDTQYF.

The chain carries TRBV11-2 and TRBJ1-2, with 10 bases identical to TRBD1. The CDR3 runs 15 residues. CDR1 and CDR2 from the germline V gene are SGHAT and FQNNGV. V lost 4 bases, J lost 8 bases, and 10 bases stayed unmatched. The CDR3 is CASSSRQGALRGYTF. In DNA form, the CDR3 reads TGTGCCAGCAGCTCCAGACAGGGGGCACTGAGGGGCTACACCTTC. The whole variable domain, filled in from reference TRBV11-2 and TRBJ1-2, reads EAGVAQSPRYKIIEKRQSVAFWCNPISGHATLYWYQQILGQGPKLLIQFQNNGVVDDSQLPKDRFSAERLKGVDSTLKIQPAKLEDSAVYLCASSSRQGALRGYTFGSGTRLTVV.

The rearrangement uses TRBV19 and TRBJ2-1; TRBD1 matches 12 bases. V lost 5 bases to trimming and J lost 4 bases; unmatched junction nucleotides: 3. CDR3 size: 15 residues. Germline V gene lookup returns CDR1 LNHDA and CDR2 SQIVND (reference sequence). The CDR3 DNA follows: TGTGCCAGTAGTGGGGGACAGGGGGCGTACAATGAGCAGTTCTTC. Translated, it gives CASSGGQGAYNEQFF.

This clone showed up many times. The V call is TRBV30, the J call TRBJ1-6; 9 bases align to TRBD1. CDR1 is GTSNPN, CDR2 SVGIG, per germline (reference sequence). Trimming removed 4 bases from V and 8 bases from J; junction bases left unmatched: 12. This CDR3 is built from 16 residues. The CDR3 region is CAWTTGTGNSDSPLHF. CDR3 nucleotides: TGTGCCTGGACTACCGGGACAGGGAATAGTGATTCACCCCTCCACTTT.

The chain links TRBV3-1 (or the pseudogene TRBV3-2) to TRBJ1-2, with D possibly matching TRBD1 (5 bases). V dropped 0 bases and J dropped 8 bases, with 7 bases sitting between them. This CDR3 contains 12 residues. Germline V lookup: CDR1 LGHDT, CDR2 YNNKEL (reference sequence). The CDR3 spells CASSQEGRGYTF. The CDR3 coding sequence is TGTGCCAGCAGCCAAGAGGGGCGAGGCTACACCTTC.

The chain joins TRBV5-1 to TRBJ1-1, with D unclear. Trimming took 0 bases from V and 4 from J, leaving 10 bases between them. Germline CDR1 SGHRS, CDR2 YFSETQ. This CDR3 region has 14 residues. The CDR3 DNA is TGCGCCAGCAGCTTGGGAGGTGACGGCACTGAAGCTTTCTTT. Translated: CASSLGGDGTEAFF.

This clone was counted once. The chain couples TRBV6-5 to TRBJ1-2; 9 bases match TRBD1. Germline assignment: CDR1 MNHEY and CDR2 SVGAGI. V lost 2 bases, J lost 3 bases, and 4 bases stayed unmatched. This CDR3 contains 15 residues. For the CDR3, the DNA is TGTGCCAGCAGTTACGGGACAGGGTTTGACTATGGCTACACCTTC. This translates into CASSYGTGFDYGYTF.

The chain uses TRBV18 and TRBJ2-1; D gene ambiguous. Trimming took 0 bases from V and 9 from J, leaving 15 bases between them. Per the germline V gene, CDR1 is KGHSH and CDR2 is LQKENI. This CDR3 has 15 amino acids. The CDR3 sequence: CASSPPGLPQVEQFF. CDR3 nucleotides: TGTGCCAGCTCACCACCGGGCCTCCCGCAGGTTGAGCAGTTCTTC.

This chain uses TRBV7-6 with TRBJ1-2; weak D call: TRBD1 (5 bases). CDR1 and CDR2 (germline): SGHVS, FNYEAQ. Trimming took 1 base from V and 4 from J, leaving 22 bases between them. The CDR3 has 18 amino acids. The CDR3 spells CASSLGTGASSSGYGYTF. CDR3 coding DNA: TGTGCCAGCAGCTTAGGTACAGGCGCAAGTTCCAGTGGCTATGGCTACACCTTC.

The chain employs TRBV18 and TRBJ1-1; possibly TRBD1 for D (6 bases). V was clipped by 3 bases and J by 4 bases, with 12 bases between them. CDR3 length: 14 residues. Germline assignment: CDR1 KGHSH and CDR2 LQKENI. Here the CDR3 DNA reads TGTGCCAGCTCACCGGACAGCCTAGGCACTGAAGCTTTCTTT. As protein: CASSPDSLGTEAFF.

CDR3 sequence reads: CASSSGTGNTGELFF. The DNA of the CDR3 is TGTGCCAGCAGCTCCGGGACAGGGAACACCGGGGAGCTGTTTTTT. The chain links TRBV6-6 to TRBJ2-2; 8 bases line up with TRBD1. The CDR3 loop spans 15 amino acids. The V and J ends lost 6 bases and 1 base, in that order; junction bases with no gene match: 4. Germline lookup yields CDR1 MNHNY and CDR2 SVGAGI (reference sequence).

This clone was detected only once. CDR3 loop: CASSQGVVRGEAFF. As DNA, the CDR3 is TGTGCCAGCAGCCAAGGCGTGGTTAGAGGTGAAGCTTTCTTT. The chain is built from TRBV3-1 (or the pseudogene TRBV3-2) and TRBJ1-1; D uncertain. The germline V gene encodes CDR1 LGHDT and CDR2 YNNKEL (reference sequence). The CDR3 is 14 residues long. The V and J ends lost 1 base and 7 bases respectively, with 13 bases between them.

DNA for the CDR3: TGTGCCAGCTCACCAGAATCAGGCCCTCCCACTGAAGCTTTCTTT. Translation gives CASSPESGPPTEAFF. The chain is built from TRBV18 and TRBJ1-1; D ambiguous. Germline CDR1 KGHSH, CDR2 LQKENI. The ends were cut back, 2 bases at V and 4 bases at J, with 14 bases in the middle. CDR3 size: 15 residues.

This chain links TRBV5-1 with TRBJ2-7; 14 nucleotides align to TRBD2. V was clipped by 4 bases and J by 0 bases; unmatched bases: 6. Germline CDR1 SGHRS, CDR2 YFSETQ. There are 17 residues in the CDR3. DNA for the CDR3: TGCGCCAGCAGCCCCGGACTAGCGGGGGGCGTCTCCTACGAGCAGTACTTC. Translating gives CASSPGLAGGVSYEQYF.

The chain employs TRBV5-1 and TRBJ2-7; 8 bases line up with TRBD1. Germline-derived CDR1 and CDR2 are SGHRS and YFSETQ. The CDR3 consists of 14 residues. V lost 0 bases, J lost 6 bases, and 5 bases stayed unmatched. As DNA, the CDR3 is TGCGCCAGCAGCTTGGTTCCAGGGGGCGGCGAGCAGTACTTC. Its translation is CASSLVPGGGEQYF.

The chain has TRBV27 and TRBJ1-1; D is unclear. The germline V and J ends were trimmed by 3 bases and 1 base, with 6 bases remaining between them. Looked up from germline, CDR1 is MNHEY and CDR2 is SMNVEV (reference sequence). This CDR3 comprises 13 residues. The CDR3 reads CASSFVGNTEAFF. Written as DNA, the CDR3 is TGTGCCAGCAGTTTCGTCGGGAACACTGAAGCTTTCTTT.

This clone was counted between two and nine times. This sequence joins TRBV7-9 and TRBJ2-2; D gene ambiguous. Germline CDR1 reads SEHNR; CDR2 reads FQNEAQ (reference sequence). V dropped 5 bases and J dropped 1 base, with 14 bases sitting between them. The CDR3 runs 16 residues. The CDR3: CASSPRQFGNTGELFF. The CDR3 nucleotides are TGTGCCAGCAGCCCCCGCCAGTTTGGGAACACCGGGGAGCTGTTTTTT.

The genes are TRBV7-9 and TRBJ1-2, with unresolved D. This CDR3 has 11 amino acids. Looked up from germline, CDR1 is SEHNR and CDR2 is FQNEAQ (reference sequence). V was trimmed by 5 bases and J by 8 bases, leaving 9 bases between them. CDR3 loop: CASSPQSGYTF. In nucleotides, the CDR3 is TGTGCCAGCAGCCCCCAATCCGGCTACACCTTC. Based on the CDR3 plus reference TRBV7-9 and TRBJ1-2, the full variable domain is DTGVSQNPRHKITKRGQNVTFRCDPISEHNRLYWYRQTLGQGPEFLTYFQNEAQLEKSRLLSDRFSAERPKGSFSTLEIQRTEQGDSAMYLCASSPQSGYTFGSGTRLTVV.

The chain joins TRBV19 to TRBJ1-1; D might be TRBD1 (5 bases). Trimming pared 4 bases from V and 1 base from J, leaving 13 bases between. The CDR3 totals 15 residues. Germline CDR1 reads LNHDA; CDR2 reads SQIVND (reference sequence). CDR3 loop: CASSTPGTGNTEAFF. In DNA form, the CDR3 reads TGTGCCAGTAGTACGCCTGGGACTGGGAACACTGAAGCTTTCTTT.

This chain uses TRBV20-1 with TRBJ2-1; 12 bases map to TRBD2. CDR1 DFQATT and CDR2 SNEGSKA come from the germline V gene (reference sequence). The CDR3 consists of 16 residues. The junction had 4 bases not matched to a gene; V was cut back by 3 bases and J by 1 base. The CDR3 loop is CSASRLAGESYNEQFF. Here the CDR3 DNA reads TGCAGTGCTAGTAGACTAGCGGGAGAATCCTACAATGAGCAGTTCTTC.